This TCR beta chain was recorded in a study of CD8 T cells in ankylosing spondylitis. Generation of TCR beta libraries employed quantitative 5'-RACE incorporating molecular barcodes. A single record per CDR3 protein comes from TCRdb applying MiXCR to the 5' RACE reads. The sample consists of about 88,000 distinct CDR3 sequences, around 30% of them appearing once. V lost 6 bases and J lost 0, with 15 bases in between. The CDR3 contains 16 residues. CDR1 and CDR2 (germline): MNHNS, SASEGT. The sequence derives from a male donor with ankylosing spondylitis or in good health (not recorded which). V is TRBV6-1 and J is TRBJ1-3; D remains ambiguous. Sequencing input: blood, either unsorted or a sorted T cell fraction (not recorded which). CDR3 sequence reads: CASSFGLTISGNTIYF. The CDR3 DNA reads as TGTGCCAGCAGCTTCGGACTGACGATCTCTGGAAACACCATATATTTT.